This T cell receptor (beta chain) was observed in a study of CD8 T cells in Susac syndrome. Trimming shortened V by 8 bases and J by 6 bases, and 14 bases separated the two germline ends. The CDR3 spans 13 residues. Germline assignment: CDR1 MNHNS and CDR2 SASEGT. cDNA came from around 0.5 to 1 ug RNA primed by random hexamers. TCRdb called the immunoSEQ multiplex PCR reads again in MiXCR, with one record for every CDR3 protein. Of tens of thousands of distinct CDR3 sequences in the sample, 93% were seen once. The V and J genes are TRBV6-1 and TRBJ1-5; unclear D gene. Sample: CD8+ T cells from PBMCs. This TCR was sampled from a human donor in good health. The CDR3, as DNA: TGTGCCAGCGCGCCGGAGGTGGGTCAGCCCCAGCATTTT. This gives the protein CASAPEVGQPQHF.